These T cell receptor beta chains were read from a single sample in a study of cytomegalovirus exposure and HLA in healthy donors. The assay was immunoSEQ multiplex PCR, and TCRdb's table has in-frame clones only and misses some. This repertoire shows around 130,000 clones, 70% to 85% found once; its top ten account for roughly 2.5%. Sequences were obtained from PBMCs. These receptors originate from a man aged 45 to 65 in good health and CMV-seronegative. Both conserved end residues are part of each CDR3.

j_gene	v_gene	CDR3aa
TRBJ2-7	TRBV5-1	CASSAGTGLKEQYF
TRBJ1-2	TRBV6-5	CASTGGTGGYTF
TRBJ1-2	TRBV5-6	CASSLAGGGYTF
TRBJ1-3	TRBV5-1	CASSTELKGNTIYF
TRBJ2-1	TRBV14	CASSQEAGFSYNEQFF
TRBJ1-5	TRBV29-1	CSVASRDNQPQHF
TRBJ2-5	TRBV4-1	CASSQRERETQYF
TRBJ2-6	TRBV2	CASSEVASGANVLTF
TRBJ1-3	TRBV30	CAWDPRVGGNTIYF
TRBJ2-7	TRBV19	CASTLGQGAYEQYF
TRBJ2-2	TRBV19	CASSIRASGGTNTGELFF
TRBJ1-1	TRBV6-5	CASRSTGRNTEAFF
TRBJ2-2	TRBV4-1	CASSQGKLGKAGELFF
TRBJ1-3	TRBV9	CASSGDLGAVGNTIYF
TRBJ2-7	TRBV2	CASRWVQDYEQYF
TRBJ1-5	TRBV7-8	CASSPRRYGGNQPQHF
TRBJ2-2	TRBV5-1	CASSFSGGNTGELFF
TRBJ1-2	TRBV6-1	CASSVTGQGRRLSYGYTF
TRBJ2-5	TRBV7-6	CASSSQETQYF
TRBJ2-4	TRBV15	CATSRIKGFNIQYF
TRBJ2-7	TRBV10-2	CASSLGQGPYEQYF
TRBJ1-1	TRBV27	CASSFYMNTEAFF
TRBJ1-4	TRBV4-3	CASSQVSGTGVIRLFF
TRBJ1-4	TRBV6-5	CASSPTADGEKLFF
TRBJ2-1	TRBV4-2	CASSQDSWRGADNEQFF
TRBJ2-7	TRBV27	CASSLRTGASYEQYF
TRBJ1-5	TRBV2	CASRQGPDQPQHF
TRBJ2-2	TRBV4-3	CASSPYAGQGSTGELFF